This is a list of T cell receptor beta chains from one sample in a study of beta chain features in type 1 diabetes. Produced via immunoSEQ multiplex PCR; TCRdb's table is partial and in-frame only. The data show 350,000 or so clones, with around a fifth seen just once and around 0.04% held by the top ten. The material sequenced was naive CD4+ T cells from blood. These receptors were obtained from a woman under 30 in good health. The CDR3 runs from the conserved cysteine through the conserved F or W. The D gene is left open where the match is weak. Expanded clones are given a class, and other clones once, few, many or no size at all.

v_gene	abundance	j_gene	d_gene	CDR3aa	CDR3nt
TRBV2	.	TRBJ2-1	.	CASSLSQEIF	TGTGCCAGCAGTTTGTCCCAAGAGATCTTC
TRBV19	.	TRBJ2-5	TRBD2	CASSFDGTSGRETQYF	TGTGCCAGTTCCTTCGACGGGACTAGCGGGAGGGAGACCCAGTACTTC
TRBV30	.	TRBJ1-3	.	CAWTPLGNTIYF	TGTGCCTGGACCCCCTTGGGAAACACCATATATTTT
TRBV18	.	TRBJ2-2	.	CASSPSSGSGELFF	TGTGCCAGCTCCCCCTCGTCCGGGTCCGGGGAGCTGTTTTTT
TRBV5-1	few	TRBJ1-1	.	CASSLWGRNTEAFF	TGCGCCAGCAGCTTATGGGGGCGGAACACTGAAGCTTTCTTT
TRBV30	.	TRBJ1-1	.	CAWSPGGNTEAFF	TGTGCCTGGAGCCCGGGGGGGAACACTGAAGCTTTCTTT
TRBV30	few	TRBJ1-5	TRBD1	CAWADRASNQPQHF	TGTGCCTGGGCGGACAGGGCCAGCAATCAGCCCCAGCATTTT
TRBV18	.	TRBJ1-3	.	CASSKLGDSGNTIYF	TGTGCCAGCTCCAAGCTCGGGGACTCTGGAAACACCATATATTTT
TRBV29-1	few	TRBJ2-4	TRBD2	CSVGPAGLAKNIQYF	TGCAGCGTTGGACCAGCGGGGTTAGCCAAAAACATTCAGTACTTC
TRBV15	few	TRBJ2-1	.	CATSRESYNEQFF	TGTGCCACCAGCCGGGAGTCCTACAATGAGCAGTTCTTC
TRBV7-9	few	TRBJ1-2	.	CASSSSGHYGYTF	TGTGCCAGCAGCTCTTCGGGTCACTATGGCTACACCTTC
TRBV6-1	few	TRBJ2-5	TRBD2	CASSGMGRASQETQYF	TGTGCCAGCAGTGGGATGGGGAGGGCGTCCCAAGAGACCCAGTACTTC
TRBV2	.	TRBJ2-6	.	CASSERENGANVLTF	TGTGCCAGCAGTGAGAGGGAGAATGGGGCCAACGTCCTGACTTTC
TRBV5-1	few	TRBJ2-1	TRBD1	CASSPGTGINEQFF	TGCGCCAGCAGCCCCGGGACAGGAATCAATGAGCAGTTCTTC
TRBV7-2	few	TRBJ2-7	TRBD1	CASSQRTGLYEQYF	TGTGCCAGCAGCCAACGGACAGGGCTCTACGAGCAGTACTTC
TRBV4-3	.	TRBJ1-3	.	CASSQEGAAVYGNTIYF	TGCGCCAGCAGCCAAGAAGGGGCTGCTGTCTATGGAAACACCATATATTTT
TRBV5-1	.	TRBJ2-1	.	CASSSEFSSYNEQFF	TGCGCCAGCAGCTCGGAGTTCAGCTCCTACAATGAGCAGTTCTTC
TRBV25-1	.	TRBJ2-7	TRBD1	CASSEQGQTYEQYF	TGTGCCAGCAGTGAACAGGGACAGACCTACGAGCAGTACTTC
TRBV19	few	TRBJ1-1	.	CASSMAQGFAEAFF	TGTGCCAGTAGTATGGCTCAGGGTTTCGCTGAAGCTTTCTTT
TRBV11-2	few	TRBJ2-1	TRBD2	CASSLGGGASYNEQFF	TGTGCCAGCAGCTTAGGCGGGGGGGCCTCCTACAATGAGCAGTTCTTC
TRBV4-1	.	TRBJ2-1	TRBD2	CASRGLAGVDEQFF	TGCGCCAGCAGGGGACTAGCGGGAGTGGATGAGCAGTTCTTC
TRBV9	.	TRBJ2-3	.	CASSVALSSQPTDTQYF	TGTGCCAGCAGCGTAGCCCTCTCTAGCCAGCCCACAGATACGCAGTATTTT
TRBV7-2	.	TRBJ2-1	.	CASSLEAGYNEQFF	TGTGCCAGCAGCTTAGAGGCAGGATACAATGAGCAGTTCTTC
TRBV28	few	TRBJ2-3	.	CASSPGGANTDTQYF	TGTGCCAGCAGCCCAGGAGGGGCGAACACAGATACGCAGTATTTT
TRBV7-9	.	TRBJ2-5	.	CASSSSSRGTQYF	TGTGCCAGCAGCTCCTCATCGCGGGGGACCCAGTACTTC
TRBV9	.	TRBJ2-7	.	CASSPGGARSTYEQYF	TGTGCCAGCAGCCCAGGCGGGGCCAGATCCACCTACGAGCAGTACTTC
TRBV2	few	TRBJ2-7	TRBD2	CASSELASGSGEQYF	TGTGCCAGCAGTGAACTGGCTAGCGGGAGCGGCGAGCAGTACTTC
TRBV23-1	few	TRBJ2-3	.	CASVLPGTSTDTQYF	TGCGCCAGCGTCCTGCCCGGGACTAGCACAGATACGCAGTATTTT
TRBV7-9	few	TRBJ1-1	.	CASSPGQTLNTEAFF	TGTGCCAGCAGCCCTGGACAGACCCTGAACACTGAAGCTTTCTTT
TRBV30	.	TRBJ2-7	.	CAWSMSTAEQYF	TGTGCCTGGAGTATGAGTACCGCCGAGCAGTACTTC
TRBV30	.	TRBJ1-5	.	CAWSPGGHQPQHF	TGTGCCTGGAGTCCCGGGGGGCACCAGCCCCAGCATTTT
TRBV25-1	few	TRBJ2-5	TRBD1	CASSALRDRGRETQYF	TGTGCCAGCAGTGCCCTCCGGGACAGGGGGCGGGAGACCCAGTACTTC
TRBV5-4	few	TRBJ2-2	.	CASSLWAKSNTGELFF	TGTGCCAGCAGCTTGTGGGCAAAGTCGAACACCGGGGAGCTGTTTTTT
TRBV5-8	.	TRBJ1-2	.	CASSAGQSMGYTF	TGTGCCAGCAGCGCAGGACAGAGCATGGGCTACACCTTC
TRBV7-9	.	TRBJ2-1	TRBD2	CASSLVAGHSYNEQFF	TGTGCCAGCAGCTTAGTAGCGGGTCACTCCTACAATGAGCAGTTCTTC
TRBV30	.	TRBJ1-1	TRBD1	CAWSEGARAFF	TGTGCCTGGAGTGAGGGGGCTCGAGCTTTCTTT
TRBV9	.	TRBJ1-1	.	CASSAGLKNTEAFF	TGTGCCAGCAGCGCGGGACTGAAGAACACTGAAGCTTTCTTT